A single sample gave rise to the 32 T cell receptor beta chains below, sequenced in a study of cytomegalovirus exposure and HLA in healthy donors. PCR primers comprised 60 Vbeta and 13 Jbeta primers. Using immunoSEQ multiplex PCR, the repertoire was profiled, and TCRdb retains in-frame clones only, with some absent. The table has around 150,000 clones, around 75% seen once; the top ten hold 1.2% to 1.5%. Material for sequencing was PBMCs. Every receptor here comes from a man younger than 35 in good health and CMV-seronegative.

The V call is TRBV6-5, the J call TRBJ2-3; a weak D match, TRBD2 (7 bases). Germline CDR1 is MNHEY and CDR2 is SVGAGI. V was clipped by 2 bases and J by 1 base, with 13 bases between them. The CDR3 is 16 residues long. The CDR3 protein is CASSYGGAGGTDTQYF. In DNA form, the CDR3 reads TGTGCCAGCAGTTACGGGGGGGCTGGGGGCACAGATACGCAGTATTTT.

The chain uses TRBV27 and TRBJ2-7; 9 bases map to TRBD1. CDR1 MNHEY and CDR2 SMNVEV come from the germline V gene (reference sequence). V was pared by 4 bases and J by 4 bases, with 8 bases of the junction left unmatched. The CDR3 sequence is 15 residues long. In nucleotides, the CDR3 is TGTGCCAGCAGTTCCACCCGGACAGGGGTGTACGAGCAGTACTTC. Amino acid sequence: CASSSTRTGVYEQYF.

CDR3 DNA sequence: TGTGCCAGCAGTGTTCTCAGGCGACTAGCGGGAGAGTTCCCTTACAATGAGCAGTTCTTC. Protein sequence: CASSVLRRLAGEFPYNEQFF. The chain carries TRBV2 and TRBJ2-1, with 12 bases identical to TRBD2. Trimming cost V 4 bases and J 4 bases; bases outside gene matches: 17. CDR1 is SNHLY and CDR2 is FYNNEI in the germline V gene. The CDR3 is made up of 20 amino acids.

This clone occurred a few times. The chain uses TRBV5-4 and TRBJ2-7; 7 bases are a match to TRBD2. Losses at the gene ends were 1 base for V and 2 bases for J; bases not matched to a gene: 6. The CDR3 covers 15 residues. Germline-derived CDR1 and CDR2 are SGHNT and YYREEE (reference sequence). The CDR3 DNA reads TGTGCCAGCAGCTTGTTACAGCGGGGAACCTACGAGCAGTACTTC. It yields the protein CASSLLQRGTYEQYF.

This chain joins TRBV5-8 and TRBJ2-2; D possibly corresponds to TRBD2 (6 bases). Germline V gene data show CDR1 as SGHTS and CDR2 as YDEGEE. CDR3 length: 17 residues. Trimming took 6 bases from V and 5 from J, leaving 23 bases between them. The CDR3 is CASTPPGGTPGTGELFF. For the CDR3, the DNA is TGTGCCAGCACCCCCCCTGGAGGGACTCCGGGGACCGGGGAGCTGTTTTTT.

This rearrangement joins TRBV6-1 to TRBJ2-5; 9 bases are shared with TRBD2. This CDR3 has 18 residues. Trimming removed 2 bases from V and 5 bases from J; junction bases left unmatched: 15. Germline CDR1 MNHNS, CDR2 SASEGT. CDR3 sequence reads: CASSEPGAGGPVGETQYF. The CDR3 DNA reads as TGTGCCAGCAGTGAACCGGGGGCGGGAGGGCCAGTGGGGGAGACCCAGTACTTC.

This chain uses TRBV5-1 with TRBJ1-1, with D unclear. The CDR3 loop spans 12 amino acids. The germline V gene encodes CDR1 SGHRS and CDR2 YFSETQ. V gave up 4 bases and J gave up 4 bases, with 8 bases separating them. Here the CDR3 reads CASSPGFTEAFF. The CDR3 coding sequence is TGCGCCAGCAGCCCGGGATTCACTGAAGCTTTCTTT.

This sequence joins TRBV6-5 and TRBJ2-7; D uncertain. This CDR3 region has 16 residues. Trimming stripped 0 bases from V and 6 bases from J, with 18 bases between. From germline, CDR1 is MNHEY and CDR2 SVGAGI. The CDR3 nucleotides are TGTGCCAGCAGTTACTCGAGAGCTAGGTCGGGTTCCGAGCAGTACTTC. It encodes CASSYSRARSGSEQYF.

The V gene is TRBV10-3, the J gene TRBJ2-7, with 7 bases aligning to TRBD2. The germline V gene has CDR1 ENHRY and CDR2 SYGVKD. V lost 6 bases to trimming and J lost 3 bases; unmatched junction nucleotides: 2. The CDR3 is made up of 12 amino acids. The CDR3 spells CAISSSGYEQYF. The CDR3, as DNA: TGTGCCATCAGCTCTAGCGGCTACGAGCAGTACTTC.

The chain links TRBV13 to TRBJ2-5; D is unclear. Germline CDR1 PRHDT, CDR2 FYEKMQ (reference sequence). The CDR3 covers 14 residues. Trimming removed 5 bases from V and 4 bases from J, with 14 bases in between. Here the CDR3 reads CASSQAPSAETQYF. The DNA for the CDR3 is TGTGCCAGCAGCCAAGCTCCATCCGCAGAGACCCAGTACTTC. The full variable domain, its missing parts supplied by reference TRBV13 and TRBJ2-5, is AAGVIQSPRHLIKEKRETATLKCYPIPRHDTVYWYQQGPGQDPQFLISFYEKMQSDKGSIPDRFSAQQFSDYHSELNMSSLELGDSALYFCASSQAPSAETQYFGPGTRLLVL.

A remark on this clone: Its ends do not fully match the called genes, so a read error is possible. Other DNA variants within this sample encode the same CDR3. The V gene is TRBV2, the J gene TRBJ1-2; 9 bases agree with TRBD1. There are 16 residues in the CDR3. Germline V gene lookup returns CDR1 SNHLY and CDR2 FYNNEI. In DNA, the CDR3 is TGCGCCAGCAGTGAGGGTAGTACAGGGGGCGACTATGGCTACACCTTC. Its protein is CASSEGSTGGDYGYTF. Combining the CDR3 with reference TRBV2 and TRBJ1-2 gives the whole variable domain EPEVTQTPSHQVTQMGQEVILRCVPISNHLYFYWYRQILGQKVEFLVSFYNNEISEKSEIFDDQFSVERPDGSNFTLKIRSTKLEDSAMYFCASSEGSTGGDYGYTFGSGTRLTVV.

The rearrangement joins TRBV6-1 to TRBJ2-1; TRBD2 aligns across 7 bases. This CDR3 is built from 14 residues. The V segment lost 8 bases and the J segment 7 bases; nucleotides outside the gene matches: 11. CDR1 and CDR2 (germline): MNHNS, SASEGT. CDR3 nucleotide sequence: TGTGCCAGCCGCTCGAGCGGGGCGGGGAATGAGCAGTTCTTC. Translation: CASRSSGAGNEQFF.

The chain employs TRBV6-5 and TRBJ2-7, with TRBD2 as a possible D gene (6 bases). V lost 8 bases and J 4 bases, leaving 15 bases between the germline ends. CDR1 MNHEY and CDR2 SVGAGI come from the germline V gene. CDR3 size: 13 residues. The CDR3 coding sequence is TGTGCCAGCGGGCGGGGTAGGGAGTACGAGCAGTACTTC. As protein: CASGRGREYEQYF.

This chain uses TRBV5-1 with TRBJ1-1, with unresolved D. The V gene's germline CDR1 is SGHRS and CDR2 YFSETQ. The CDR3 covers 14 residues. Between the trimmed V and J ends, which lost 1 base and 12 bases, there was a span of 19 bases. In nucleotides, the CDR3 is TGCGCCAGCAGCTTGCCGGGATTAGCCGAAAAAACTTTCTTT. Translated, it gives CASSLPGLAEKTFF.

The chain couples TRBV5-1 to TRBJ1-1; tentative D call: TRBD1 (6 bases). Germline CDR1 and CDR2: SGHRS and YFSETQ. V was pared by 0 bases and J by 6 bases, with 9 bases between. The CDR3 covers 13 residues. The CDR3 region has the DNA TGCGCCAGCAGCTTGGGTGCAGGGGCTGAAGCTTTCTTT. Protein product: CASSLGAGAEAFF. Looking up the rest from reference TRBV5-1 and TRBJ1-1 gives the full variable domain: KAGVTQTPRYLIKTRGQQVTLSCSPISGHRSVSWYQQTPGQGLQFLFEYFSETQRNKGNFPGRFSGRQFSNSRSEMNVSTLELGDSALYLCASSLGAGAEAFFGQGTRLTVV.

This chain connects TRBV6-5 to TRBJ2-7; 8 nucleotides align to TRBD1. The CDR3 loop spans 14 amino acids. Germline CDR1 MNHEY, CDR2 SVGAGI. Germline trimming cut 9 bases from V and 1 base from J; bases unmatched to any gene: 8. The CDR3 DNA follows: TGTGCCAGTCGAGGGACAGGCACTTCCTACGAGCAGTACTTC. Translation: CASRGTGTSYEQYF.

The CDR3 region is CASSLLGPNTEAFF. The CDR3 DNA is TGTGCCAGCAGCTTGCTGGGCCCCAACACTGAAGCTTTCTTT. The chain uses TRBV5-5 and TRBJ1-1; D is unclear. V was cut by 1 base and J by 2 bases, with 9 bases left in between. This CDR3 is 14 amino acids long. Germline-derived CDR1 and CDR2 are SGHKS and YYEKEE (reference sequence).

J is TRBJ2-7 and V is TRBV5-8; TRBD1 matches at 11 bases. The ends lost 6 bases at V and 7 bases at J; junction bases unmatched: 9. The CDR3 is made up of 14 amino acids. Germline lookup yields CDR1 SGHTS and CDR2 YDEGEE. DNA of the CDR3: TGTGCCAGCACCCTCGGGACAGGGGGAGGGGAGCAGTACTTC. As protein: CASTLGTGGGEQYF.

The V and J genes are TRBV19 and TRBJ2-7; maybe TRBD1 (6 bases). Trimming took 3 bases from V and 1 from J, leaving 13 bases between them. The CDR3 extends over 15 amino acids. CDR1 LNHDA and CDR2 SQIVND come from the germline V gene (reference sequence). The CDR3 sequence is CASSMGSQGSYEQYF. CDR3 DNA sequence: TGTGCCAGTAGTATGGGGTCGCAGGGGTCCTACGAGCAGTACTTC.

The chain links TRBV28 to TRBJ2-7, with TRBD1 matching over 8 bases. V lost 4 bases and J lost 4; bases outside the gene matches: 3. The CDR3 has 13 amino acids. CDR1 and CDR2 from the germline V gene are MDHEN and SYDVKM. The CDR3 DNA follows: TGTGCCAGCAGTTCAGGACAGGGTTACGAGCAGTACTTC. This translates into CASSSGQGYEQYF.

The DNA for the CDR3 is TGCGCCAGCAGCCAAGATCGTCGTTCCTATGGCTACACCTTC. Protein product: CASSQDRRSYGYTF. This chain joins TRBV4-1 and TRBJ1-2; the D is unclear. The CDR3 totals 14 residues. V was shortened by 0 bases and J by 4 bases, with 9 bases between the two germline ends. Germline CDR1 and CDR2: MGHRA and YSYEKL.

As regards this clone: At one boundary the junction diverges from the germline segment, which might be a read error. CDR3 sequence (DNA): TGTTCCAGCCGCGGACAGGGGGGCTATGGCTACACCTTC. It codes for CSSRGQGGYGYTF. The chain joins TRBV7-9 to TRBJ1-2, with 10 bases that match TRBD1. The CDR3 covers 13 residues. Per germline, CDR1 SEHNR and CDR2 FQNEAQ (reference sequence).

This clone was recorded once. The J gene is TRBJ1-2, the V gene TRBV4-1; no clear D gene. From germline, CDR1 is MGHRA and CDR2 YSYEKL. The V end was cut by 4 bases, the J end by 6 bases, with 12 bases between. This CDR3 has 13 amino acids. In nucleotides, the CDR3 is TGCGCCAGCAGCCTAGACTTGGAGGATGGCTACACCTTC. Encoded protein: CASSLDLEDGYTF.

The chain couples TRBV15 to TRBJ1-1, with a weak D call TRBD1 (5 bases). CDR1 and CDR2 (germline): LNHNV, YYDKDF (reference sequence). The CDR3 runs to 12 residues. With 0 bases removed from V and 11 bases from J, the gap between germline ends came to 10 bases. The CDR3 spells CATSRDKGRAFF. CDR3 in DNA: TGTGCCACCAGCAGAGATAAGGGGCGGGCTTTCTTT.

The V and J genes are TRBV28 and TRBJ1-1, with a possible D match to TRBD1 (5 bases). V gave up 5 bases and J gave up 1 base, with 14 bases separating them. The CDR3 is 15 amino acids. Germline lookup yields CDR1 MDHEN and CDR2 SYDVKM. The CDR3 DNA sequence: TGTGCCAGCAGTGGGGCAGGACGCGCGAACACTGAAGCTTTCTTT. Its protein is CASSGAGRANTEAFF. Full variable domain (missing parts from reference TRBV28 and TRBJ1-1): DVKVTQSSRYLVKRTGEKVFLECVQDMDHENMFWYRQDPGLGLRLIYFSYDVKMKEKGDIPEGYSVSREKKERFSLILESASTNQTSMYLCASSGAGRANTEAFFGQGTRLTVV.

The V gene is TRBV19, the J gene TRBJ1-3; D is unclear. The V end was cut by 8 bases, the J end by 0 bases, with 11 bases between. CDR3 length: 14 residues. The V gene's germline CDR1 is LNHDA and CDR2 SQIVND (reference sequence). The CDR3 DNA sequence: TGTGCCAGTGCAGGCTCGCACTCTGGAAACACCATATATTTT. This codes for CASAGSHSGNTIYF.

The CDR3, as DNA: TGTGCCAGCAGTGAAAGTGGGGGGAGCTCCTACGAGCAGTACTTC. Protein sequence: CASSESGGSSYEQYF. The chain employs TRBV2 and TRBJ2-7, with D possibly being TRBD2 (6 bases). CDR3 length equals 15 residues. V was trimmed by 2 bases and J by 0 bases, leaving 11 bases between them. Germline V CDR1 and CDR2: SNHLY, FYNNEI.

The chain joins TRBV6-6 to TRBJ1-1, with D tentatively TRBD1 (5 bases). The CDR3 is made up of 15 amino acids. CDR1 and CDR2 from the germline V gene are MNHNY and SVGAGI (reference sequence). The V gene lost 4 bases and the J gene lost 1 base, with 13 bases spanning the gap. In DNA form, the CDR3 reads TGTGCCAGCAGTTCGCCGACTGGACAGAACACTGAAGCTTTCTTT. As protein: CASSSPTGQNTEAFF.

This clone was detected a few times. The V call is TRBV5-5, the J call TRBJ2-2, with 8 bases matching TRBD2. Germline V lookup: CDR1 SGHKS, CDR2 YYEKEE (reference sequence). Germline trimming cut 4 bases from V and 1 base from J; bases unmatched to any gene: 3. This CDR3 spans 15 amino acids. The CDR3 protein is CASSVGTRNTGELFF. CDR3 in DNA: TGTGCCAGCAGCGTTGGGACTAGGAACACCGGGGAGCTGTTTTTT.

J is TRBJ1-5 and V is TRBV5-5; D call uncertain. V was clipped by 0 bases and J by 2 bases, with 9 bases between them. Germline CDR1 is SGHKS and CDR2 is YYEKEE (reference sequence). There are 15 residues in the CDR3. The CDR3 nucleotides read TGTGCCAGCAGCTTGGGCCCCCAGGGCAATCAGCCCCAGCATTTT. This codes for CASSLGPQGNQPQHF.

The chain combines TRBV9 with TRBJ1-3; weak D call: TRBD1 (5 bases). Germline V gene data show CDR1 as SGDLS and CDR2 as YYNGEE. V was pared by 0 bases and J by 4 bases, with 8 bases between. This CDR3 region has 14 residues. Here the CDR3 DNA reads TGTGCCAGCAGCGTAGCTCAGGGCGGAAACACCATATATTTT. Translation: CASSVAQGGNTIYF.

The V and J genes are TRBV7-2 and TRBJ1-2, with no clear D. With 5 bases removed from V and 8 bases from J, the gap between germline ends came to 18 bases. The CDR3 loop spans 14 amino acids. CDR1 SGHTA and CDR2 FQGNSA come from the germline V gene. The CDR3 is CASSGREPLAGYTF. CDR3 in DNA: TGTGCCAGCAGCGGACGGGAGCCTTTGGCGGGCTACACCTTC.